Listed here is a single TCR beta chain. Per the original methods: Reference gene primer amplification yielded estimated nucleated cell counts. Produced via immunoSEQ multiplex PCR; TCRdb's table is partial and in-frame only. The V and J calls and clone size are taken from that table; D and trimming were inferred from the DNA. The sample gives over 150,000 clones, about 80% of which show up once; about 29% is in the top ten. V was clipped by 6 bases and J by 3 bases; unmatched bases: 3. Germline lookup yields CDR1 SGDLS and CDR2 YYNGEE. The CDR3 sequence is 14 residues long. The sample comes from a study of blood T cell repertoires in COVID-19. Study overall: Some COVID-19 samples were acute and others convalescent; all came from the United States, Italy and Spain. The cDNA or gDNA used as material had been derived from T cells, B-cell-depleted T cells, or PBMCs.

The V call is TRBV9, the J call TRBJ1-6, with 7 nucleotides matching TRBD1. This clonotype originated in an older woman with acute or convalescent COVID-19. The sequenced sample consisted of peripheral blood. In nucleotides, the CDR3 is TGTGCCAGCACAGGACAGGACTATAATTCACCCCTCCACTTT. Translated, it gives CASTGQDYNSPLHF.